The following is a TCR beta chain sequence with its context. This clonotype was seen more than once but under ten times. What this receptor recognizes is not known. Base qualities are not at hand, and no much larger clone is one base apart. These data originate in a study of T cells after yellow fever vaccination (dated by TCRdb to the late 2010s). With respect to the entire study: The SMART-Seq v4 Ultra Low Input RNA kit was used to prepare libraries from fractions with low cell numbers. The cohort comprised two healthy male donors, one aged 18 to 29 and one aged 30 to 40 years. To track T-cell clones before and after primary and booster YFV17D yellow fever vaccination, bulk TCR alpha and beta repertoires were sequenced longitudinally. Blood was collected at multiple timepoints before and after primary and secondary immunization, and bulk PBMC replicates and cell subsets were isolated.

Taken with the paper, the label for treatment or condition translates to: live attenuated yellow fever vaccine strain. At each blood-draw timepoint, two biological replicates of bulk PBMCs were obtained. A standard Ficoll-Paque protocol was used to isolate PBMCs from peripheral blood. TriZol was used to extract RNA from bulk PBMCs, from CD4 and CD8 fractions, and from dextramer-positive and dextramer-negative fractions. Results the study describes overall, beyond this receptor: Compared with the primary T-cell response, the secondary T-cell response was weaker but faster, peaking on day 5 rather than day 15. A small share of clonotypes was detected in both CD4 and CD8 compartments, with the overlap likely arising from convergent recombination. Only two donors were included in the study, so the extent to which the findings can be generalized is limited. Computational filtering was needed because FACS-sorted repertoires could contain abundant contaminating clonotypes from the bulk population. After the booster, most of the clones that had expanded following primary vaccination were detected again (almost 98% of CD4 and 80% to 90% of CD8), which suggests that memory was broadly maintained.

Counted from cysteine to phenylalanine, this CDR3 has 16 amino acids. Only the CDR3 DNA stays, 48 bases, in frame from base 1. V is trimmed back by 3 bases and J by 2 bases, and the junction contains 9 bases that no gene match accounts for. CDR1 and CDR2 are read off the germline V gene (reference sequence) as DFQATT and SNEGSKA. The listed sequencing device is Illumina NovaSeq 6000. TCR cDNA was synthesized by 5'RACE template switching, which introduced a universal primer site and unique molecular identifiers. cDNA synthesis was primed from both the TCR alpha and TCR beta constant segments. Two PCR steps were used to amplify libraries, with sample barcodes and sequencing adapters being added in the second step. Sequencing of the libraries was done on either Illumina HiSeq 2500 (2x100 bp) or NovaSeq (2x150 bp). Per the source publication's procedure: MIGEC handled demultiplexing of reads and collapsing into UMI consensus sequences, while MiXCR performed V(D)J alignment. Clonotypes responding to the vaccine were identified with edgeR on replicate PBMC samples, with the criteria of FDR below 0.01 and a log2 fold change above 5 up to day 15. Each bulk clonotype received a CD4 or CD8 identity based on whether the sequenced CD4 or CD8 repertoire contained that clonotype at higher abundance. TCRdb handled the public reads itself, with Q25 trimming in fastp and clone calling in MiXCR, and kept productive beta chains. Rows with one shared CDR3 protein collapse into an entry with the most common genes and DNA. These V and J calls derive from TCRdb rather than the authors' analysis. The table for this sample lists under 500,000 distinct CDR3 sequences; approximately 18% of them were counted only once. In total, the top ten clones hold over 15% of the sample.

This sequence originates from a man younger than 30 who received the YFV17D yellow fever vaccine. Rearrangement joined TRBV20-1 to TRBJ2-7; 11 bases in between match TRBD2. This specimen was PBMCs, taken before the yellow fever booster vaccination. The CDR3: CSASGLAGGKAYEQYF. The base sequence is TGCAGTGCTAGCGGGCTAGCGGGGGGAAAAGCCTACGAGCAGTACTTC.